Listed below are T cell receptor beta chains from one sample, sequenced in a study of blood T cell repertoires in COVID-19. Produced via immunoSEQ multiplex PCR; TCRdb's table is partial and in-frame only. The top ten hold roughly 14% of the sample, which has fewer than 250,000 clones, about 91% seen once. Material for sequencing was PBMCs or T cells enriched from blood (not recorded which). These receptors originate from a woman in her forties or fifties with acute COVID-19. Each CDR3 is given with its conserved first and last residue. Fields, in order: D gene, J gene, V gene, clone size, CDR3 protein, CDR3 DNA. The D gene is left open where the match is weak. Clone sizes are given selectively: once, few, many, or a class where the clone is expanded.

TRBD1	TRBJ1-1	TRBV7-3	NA	CASSFGTGVTEAFF	TGTGCCAGCAGCTTTGGGACAGGGGTTACTGAAGCTTTCTTT
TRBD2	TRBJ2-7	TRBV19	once	CASKVAGSYEQYF	TGTGCCAGTAAAGTAGCGGGCTCCTACGAGCAGTACTTC
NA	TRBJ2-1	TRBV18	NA	CASSPPGEEEQFF	TGTGCCAGCTCACCACCCGGGGAGGAGGAGCAGTTCTTC
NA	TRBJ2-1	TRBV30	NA	CAWSAGTTHNEQFF	TGTGCCTGGAGCGCTGGGACAACTCACAATGAGCAGTTCTTC
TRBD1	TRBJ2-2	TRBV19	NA	CATRGTGSTGELFF	TGTGCCACCCGAGGGACAGGGAGTACCGGGGAGCTGTTTTTT
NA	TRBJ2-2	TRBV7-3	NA	CASSLNSGSNTGELFF	TGTGCCAGCAGCTTAAATTCCGGGTCGAACACCGGGGAGCTGTTTTTT
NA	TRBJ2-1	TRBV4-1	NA	CATGSAGRYNEQFF	TGCGCCACTGGCTCGGCGGGACGCTACAATGAGCAGTTCTTC
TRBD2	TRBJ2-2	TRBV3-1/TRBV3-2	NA	CASSTRYTGLAGGGTGELFF	TGTGCCAGCAGCACCCGCTACACCGGACTAGCGGGAGGAGGCACCGGGGAGCTGTTTTTT
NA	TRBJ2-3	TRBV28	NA	CASTQLRGGADTQYF	TGTGCCAGCACTCAACTTAGGGGGGGGGCAGATACGCAGTATTTT
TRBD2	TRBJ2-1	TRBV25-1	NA	CASSERLAGANEQFF	TGTGCCAGCAGTGAAAGACTAGCGGGAGCTAATGAGCAGTTCTTC
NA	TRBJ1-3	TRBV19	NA	CASSPTVTGNTIYF	TGTGCCAGTAGCCCGACAGTTACTGGAAACACCATATATTTT
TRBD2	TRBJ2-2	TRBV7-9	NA	CASSRPERDGAGTGELFF	TGTGCCAGCAGCCGTCCCGAGCGGGATGGGGCTGGGACCGGGGAGCTGTTTTTT
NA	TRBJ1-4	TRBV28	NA	CASSLVQGYEKLFF	TGTGCCAGCAGTTTAGTGCAGGGTTATGAAAAACTGTTTTTT
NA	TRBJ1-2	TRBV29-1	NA	CSVAGIYGYTF	TGCAGCGTTGCAGGGATCTATGGCTACACCTTC
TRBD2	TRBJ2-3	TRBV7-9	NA	CASSEPLSGISTDTQYF	TGTGCCAGCAGCGAGCCCCTTAGCGGGATAAGCACAGATACGCAGTATTTT
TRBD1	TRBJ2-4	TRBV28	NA	CASSYRGLGNIQYF	TGTGCCAGCAGTTACAGGGGGCTAGGAAACATTCAGTACTTC
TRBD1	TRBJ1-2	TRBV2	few	CASSPTGTGLDGYTF	TGTGCCAGCAGTCCCACCGGGACAGGGTTGGATGGCTACACCTTC
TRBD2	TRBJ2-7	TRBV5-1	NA	CASSLGLAGGNYEQYF	TGCGCCAGCAGCTTGGGACTAGCGGGGGGAAATTACGAGCAGTACTTC
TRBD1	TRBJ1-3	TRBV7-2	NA	CASSFGTGAGNTIYF	TGTGCCAGCAGCTTTGGGACAGGGGCTGGAAACACCATATATTTT
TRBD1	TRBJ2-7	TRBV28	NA	CASSTGQGAYEQYF	TGTGCCAGCAGTACTGGACAGGGAGCATACGAGCAGTACTTC
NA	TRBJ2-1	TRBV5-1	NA	CASSLEPSISVEQFF	TGCGCCAGCAGCTTGGAGCCTAGCATAAGCGTCGAGCAGTTCTTC
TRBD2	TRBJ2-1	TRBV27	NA	CASSPPSGNSYNEQFF	TGTGCCAGCAGCCCCCCTAGCGGGAACTCCTACAATGAGCAGTTCTTC
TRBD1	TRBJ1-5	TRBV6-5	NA	CASRTGPEGGKHF	TGTGCCAGCCGGACAGGGCCAGAAGGGGGCAAGCATTTT
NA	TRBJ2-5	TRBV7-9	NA	CASSLGTRTEETQYF	TGTGCCAGCAGCTTAGGGACAAGGACGGAGGAGACCCAGTACTTC
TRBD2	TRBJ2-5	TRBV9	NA	CASSPGRGGRGQETQYF	TGTGCCAGCAGCCCCGGTCGGGGCGGGAGAGGGCAAGAGACCCAGTACTTC
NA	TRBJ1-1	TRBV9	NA	CASSATGTPNTEAFF	TGTGCCAGCAGCGCAACCGGGACACCGAACACTGAAGCTTTCTTT
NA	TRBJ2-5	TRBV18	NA	CASSPGELQETQYF	TGTGCCAGCTCACCCGGGGAACTACAAGAGACCCAGTACTTC
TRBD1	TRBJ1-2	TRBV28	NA	CASNLDRVYGYTF	TGTGCCAGCAACCTGGACAGGGTGTATGGCTACACCTTC
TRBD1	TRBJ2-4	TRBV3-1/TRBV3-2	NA	CASSQDLAGTGKNIQYF	TGTGCCAGCAGCCAAGACCTGGCCGGGACAGGGAAAAACATTCAGTACTTC
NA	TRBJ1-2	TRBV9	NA	CASSVGALDYGYTF	TGTGCCAGCAGCGTAGGGGCACTGGACTATGGCTACACCTTC
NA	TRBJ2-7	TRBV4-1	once	CASSQDLGTYEQYF	TGCGCCAGCAGCCAAGATCTCGGTACGTACGAGCAGTACTTC
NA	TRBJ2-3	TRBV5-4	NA	CASSFFSDTQYF	TGTGCCAGCAGCTTCTTTTCAGATACGCAGTATTTT
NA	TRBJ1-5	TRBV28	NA	CASSTSPPGRRAQPQHF	TGTGCCAGCAGTACTTCTCCCCCGGGACGGAGGGCTCAGCCCCAGCATTTT
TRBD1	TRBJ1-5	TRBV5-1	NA	CASSPRGTPTGGRNQPQHF	TGCGCCAGCAGCCCCCGAGGGACCCCGACAGGGGGCCGCAATCAGCCCCAGCATTTT
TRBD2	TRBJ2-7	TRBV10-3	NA	CAISATSGEQYF	TGTGCCATCAGCGCGACTAGCGGTGAGCAGTACTTC
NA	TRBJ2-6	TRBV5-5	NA	CASSPGVTGANVLTF	TGTGCCAGCAGCCCGGGAGTAACGGGGGCCAACGTCCTGACTTTC
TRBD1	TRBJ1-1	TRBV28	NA	CASSSGQGAVNTEAFF	TGTGCCAGCAGTTCAGGACAGGGGGCTGTGAACACTGAAGCTTTCTTT
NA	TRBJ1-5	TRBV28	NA	CASSSKMGSRSQPQHF	TGTGCCAGCAGTTCCAAAATGGGGAGTCGAAGTCAGCCCCAGCATTTT
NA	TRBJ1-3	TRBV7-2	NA	CASSLTTAGNTIYF	TGTGCCAGCAGCTTAACGACAGCCGGAAACACCATATATTTT
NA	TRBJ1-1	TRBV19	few	CASIDGVYAFF	TGTGCCAGTATCGACGGGGTGTACGCTTTCTTT
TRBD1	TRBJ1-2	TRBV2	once	CASSEGQLTNYGYTF	TGTGCCAGCAGTGAGGGACAGCTAACTAACTATGGCTACACCTTC
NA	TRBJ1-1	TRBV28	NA	CASSLGTSNTEAFF	TGTGCCAGCAGTCTCGGGACAAGTAACACTGAAGCTTTCTTT
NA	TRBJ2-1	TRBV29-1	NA	CSANDRPSSYNEQFF	TGCAGCGCAAATGACAGACCGAGCTCCTACAATGAGCAGTTCTTC
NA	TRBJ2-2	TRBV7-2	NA	CASRDMQGFTGELFF	TGTGCCAGCAGAGATATGCAGGGGTTCACCGGGGAGCTGTTTTTT
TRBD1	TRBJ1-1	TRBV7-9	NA	CASSPSTGGTEAFF	TGTGCCAGCAGCCCTAGCACAGGGGGAACTGAAGCTTTCTTT
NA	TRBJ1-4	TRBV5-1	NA	CASSLVGGTNEKLFF	TGCGCCAGCAGCTTGGTCGGGGGGACTAATGAAAAACTGTTTTTT
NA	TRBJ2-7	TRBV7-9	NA	CASSANRDSYEQYF	TGTGCCAGCAGCGCGAACAGGGACTCCTACGAGCAGTACTTC
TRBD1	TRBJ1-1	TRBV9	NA	CASSLNPGQGFRMNTEAFF	TGTGCCAGCAGCTTAAATCCCGGACAGGGGTTTCGTATGAACACTGAAGCTTTCTTT
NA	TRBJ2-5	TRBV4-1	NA	CASSPTPSVETQYF	TGCGCCAGCAGCCCGACTCCCTCCGTTGAGACCCAGTACTTC
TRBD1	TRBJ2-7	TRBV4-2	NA	CASSLGTGGPYEQYF	TGTGCCAGCAGCCTCGGGACAGGGGGCCCCTACGAGCAGTACTTC
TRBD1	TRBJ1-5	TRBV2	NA	CASSEDGQGNQPQHF	TGTGCCAGCAGTGAAGATGGACAGGGCAATCAGCCCCAGCATTTT
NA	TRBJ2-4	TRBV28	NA	CASSRHLENIQYF	TGTGCCAGCAGCAGACATTTGGAAAACATTCAGTACTTC
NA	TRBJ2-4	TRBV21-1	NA	CASSPTWGRLAGGVKNIQYF	TGTGCCAGCAGCCCCACCTGGGGTAGGCTAGCGGGAGGTGTCAAAAACATTCAGTACTTC
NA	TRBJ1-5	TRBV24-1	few	CATNRQDNQPQHF	TGTGCCACCAATCGGCAGGACAATCAGCCCCAGCATTTT
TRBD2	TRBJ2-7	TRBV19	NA	CASSNGLAGEQYF	TGTGCCAGTAGTAACGGACTAGCGGGAGAGCAGTACTTC
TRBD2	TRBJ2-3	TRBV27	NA	CASREERGPSTDTQYF	TGTGCCAGCAGGGAAGAGCGGGGGCCTAGCACAGATACGCAGTATTTT
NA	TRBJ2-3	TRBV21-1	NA	CASGKTGGLTDTQYF	TGTGCCAGCGGAAAAACAGGGGGCTTGACAGATACGCAGTATTTT